This T cell receptor beta chain emerged from a study of blood T cell repertoires in COVID-19. The wider study: From T cells, B-cell-depleted T cells, or PBMCs came the material, which was cDNA or gDNA.

In the study's own analysis: Estimates of nucleated cell counts were drawn from the amplification of reference gene primers. Repertoires were generated with immunoSEQ multiplex PCR, while TCRdb's copy carries only in-frame clones and drops some. The DNA gave D and trimming, while V, J and clone size come from that table. The sample shows some 150,000 clones, approximately 86% of them seen only once. Germline values: CDR1 LNHDA, CDR2 SQIVND (reference sequence). V lost 5 bases to trimming and J lost 2 bases, with 7 bases between them. The CDR3 is made up of 12 amino acids. The chain couples TRBV19 to TRBJ2-7; a weak D match, TRBD1 (6 bases). The material sequenced was peripheral blood. This sequence originates from an older woman with acute or convalescent COVID-19. DNA for the CDR3: TGTGCCAGTAGTGGGGGCGCCTACGAGCAGTACTTC. This sequence encodes CASSGGAYEQYF. Full variable domain (rest looked up from reference TRBV19 and TRBJ2-7): DGGITQSPKYLFRKEGQNVTLSCEQNLNHDAMYWYRQDPGQGLRLIYYSQIVNDFQKGDIAEGYSVSREKKESFPLTVTSAQKNPTAFYLCASSGGAYEQYFGPGTRLTVT.